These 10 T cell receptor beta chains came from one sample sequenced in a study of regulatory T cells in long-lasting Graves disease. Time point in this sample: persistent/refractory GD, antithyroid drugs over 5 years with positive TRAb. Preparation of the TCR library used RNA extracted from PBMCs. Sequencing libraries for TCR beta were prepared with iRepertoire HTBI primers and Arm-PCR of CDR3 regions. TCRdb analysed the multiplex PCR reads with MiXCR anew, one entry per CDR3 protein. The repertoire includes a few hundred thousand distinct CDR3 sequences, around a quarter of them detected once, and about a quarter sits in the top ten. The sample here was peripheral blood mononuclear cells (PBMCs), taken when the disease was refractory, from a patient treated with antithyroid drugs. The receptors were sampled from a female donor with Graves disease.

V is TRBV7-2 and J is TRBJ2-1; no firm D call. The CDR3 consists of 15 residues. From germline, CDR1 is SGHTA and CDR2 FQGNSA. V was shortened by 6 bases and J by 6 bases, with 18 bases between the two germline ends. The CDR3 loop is CASRRFNHGTNEQFF. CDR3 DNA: TGTGCCAGCAGGCGATTTAATCACGGAACCAATGAGCAGTTCTTC.

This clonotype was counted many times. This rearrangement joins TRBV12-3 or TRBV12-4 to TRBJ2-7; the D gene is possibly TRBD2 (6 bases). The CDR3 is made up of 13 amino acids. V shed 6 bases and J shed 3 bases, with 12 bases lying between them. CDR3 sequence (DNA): TGTGCCAGCAGGGACTACCCTATCTACGAGCAGTACTTC. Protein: CASRDYPIYEQYF.

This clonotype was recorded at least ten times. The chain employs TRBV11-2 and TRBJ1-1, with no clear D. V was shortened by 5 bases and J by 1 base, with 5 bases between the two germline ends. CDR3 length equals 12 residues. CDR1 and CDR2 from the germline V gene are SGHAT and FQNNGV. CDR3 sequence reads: CASSNQNTEAFF. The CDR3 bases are TGTGCCAGCAGCAACCAGAACACTGAAGCTTTCTTT.

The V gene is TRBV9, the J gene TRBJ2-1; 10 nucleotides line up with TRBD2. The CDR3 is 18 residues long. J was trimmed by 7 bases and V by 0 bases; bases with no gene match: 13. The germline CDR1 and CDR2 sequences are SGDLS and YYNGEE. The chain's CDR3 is CASSVAASGAGGQNEQFF. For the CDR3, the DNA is TGTGCCAGCAGCGTAGCCGCTAGTGGAGCGGGAGGGCAGAATGAGCAGTTCTTC.

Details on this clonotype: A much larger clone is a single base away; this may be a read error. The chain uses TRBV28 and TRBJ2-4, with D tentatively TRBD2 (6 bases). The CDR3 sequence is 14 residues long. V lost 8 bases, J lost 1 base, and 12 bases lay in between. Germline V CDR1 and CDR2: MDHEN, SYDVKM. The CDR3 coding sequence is TGTGCCAGCGGTCCTGGGGGGGCCAAAAACATTCAGTACTTC. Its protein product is CASGPGGAKNIQYF.

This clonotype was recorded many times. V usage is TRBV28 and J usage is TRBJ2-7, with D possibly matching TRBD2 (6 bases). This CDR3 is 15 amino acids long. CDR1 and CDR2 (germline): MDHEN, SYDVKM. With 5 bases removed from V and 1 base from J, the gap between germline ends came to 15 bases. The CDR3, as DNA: TGTGCCAGCAGTATTCTGCGGGGCAGGTCCTACGAGCAGTACTTC. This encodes CASSILRGRSYEQYF.

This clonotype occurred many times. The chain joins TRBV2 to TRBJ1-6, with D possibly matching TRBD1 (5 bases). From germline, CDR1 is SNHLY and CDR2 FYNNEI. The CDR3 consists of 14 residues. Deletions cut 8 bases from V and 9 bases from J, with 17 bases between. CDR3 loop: CASRDLVPGSPLHF. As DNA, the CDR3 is TGTGCCAGCCGGGACTTAGTTCCAGGTTCACCCCTCCACTTT.

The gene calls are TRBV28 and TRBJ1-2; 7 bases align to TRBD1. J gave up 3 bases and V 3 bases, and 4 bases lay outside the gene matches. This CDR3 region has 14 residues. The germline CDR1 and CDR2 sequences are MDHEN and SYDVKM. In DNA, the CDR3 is TGTGCCAGCAGTTTGGGGACAGATGACTATGGCTACACCTTC. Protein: CASSLGTDDYGYTF.

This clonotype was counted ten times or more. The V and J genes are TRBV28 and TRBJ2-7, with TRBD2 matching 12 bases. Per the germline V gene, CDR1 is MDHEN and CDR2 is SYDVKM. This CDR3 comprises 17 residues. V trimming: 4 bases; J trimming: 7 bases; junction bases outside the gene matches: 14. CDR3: CASSSPFLLAGGREQYF. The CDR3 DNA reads TGTGCCAGCAGTTCTCCCTTCTTACTAGCGGGAGGTCGGGAGCAGTACTTC.

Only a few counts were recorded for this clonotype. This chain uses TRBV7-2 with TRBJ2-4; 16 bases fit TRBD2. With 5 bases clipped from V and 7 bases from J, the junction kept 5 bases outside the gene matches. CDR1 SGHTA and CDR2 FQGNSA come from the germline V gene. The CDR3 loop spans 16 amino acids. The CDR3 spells CASSPPGLAGGNIQYF. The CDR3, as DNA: TGTGCCAGCAGCCCTCCGGGACTAGCGGGAGGGAACATTCAGTACTTC.